This TCR beta chain was profiled in a study of cytomegalovirus exposure and HLA in healthy donors. Study overall: In an earlier analysis, around 120 million unique TCR beta sequences were found from some 180 million T cells.

Trimming stripped 4 bases from V and 2 bases from J, with 16 bases between. This CDR3 has 16 residues. CDR1 is SGHKS, CDR2 YYEKEE, per germline (reference sequence). A single count supports this clone. The target antigen is unknown. The study ran its PCR with 60 Vbeta and 13 Jbeta primers. Produced via immunoSEQ multiplex PCR; TCRdb's table is partial and in-frame only. The sample yields 150,000 to 180,000 clones, about four fifths seen once. Whole-study results and caveats: Associated with cytomegalovirus, according to the listing, were 150 to 200 TCR beta chains.

Material for sequencing was PBMCs. The sequence came from a man aged 25-45 years in good health and CMV-seropositive. J is TRBJ1-5 and V is TRBV5-5, with D tentatively TRBD1 (6 bases). The CDR3 nucleotides read TGTGCCAGCAGCAGCAGGACAGAGTGGGGCAATCAGCCCCAGCATTTT. Protein sequence: CASSSRTEWGNQPQHF. Variable domain in full (rest from reference TRBV5-5 and TRBJ1-5): DAGVTQSPTHLIKTRGQQVTLRCSPISGHKSVSWYQQVLGQGPQFIFQYYEKEERGRGNFPDRFSARQFPNYSSELNVNALLLGDSALYLCASSSRTEWGNQPQHFGDGTRLSIL.